These 8 T cell receptor beta chains originate from one sample sequenced in a study of regulatory T cells in long-lasting Graves disease. Both iRepertoire HTBI primers and Arm-PCR of CDR3 regions were used to build the TCR beta libraries. MiXCR was run by TCRdb on the multiplex PCR reads, yielding one entry per CDR3 protein. The table lists around 450,000 distinct CDR3 sequences, around 16% of them singletons. As for time point: newly diagnosed GD, antithyroid drugs for less than 3 months. Researchers made the TCR library from RNA that was extracted from PBMCs. The same data also went into a second study, on T cells in Graves' hyperthyroidism and ophthalmopathy.

The source was peripheral blood mononuclear cells (PBMCs), collected at new diagnosis, from a patient treated with antithyroid drugs. The source is a woman aged 35 to 49 with Graves disease.

This clonotype was picked up a small number of times. The chain recombines TRBV9 with TRBJ2-7, with D perhaps being TRBD1 or TRBD2 (5 bases each). The V and J ends lost 5 bases and 0 bases respectively, with 15 bases between them. The germline V gene has CDR1 SGDLS and CDR2 YYNGEE. The CDR3 extends over 15 amino acids. As DNA, the CDR3 is TGTGCCAGCAGTGCGACAGACTACAGCTCCTACGAGCAGTACTTC. Translated: CASSATDYSSYEQYF. Together with reference TRBV9 and TRBJ2-7, the CDR3 gives the full variable domain: DSGVTQTPKHLITATGQRVTLRCSPRSGDLSVYWYQQSLDQGLQFLIQYYNGEERAKGNILERFSAQQFPDLHSELNLSSLELGDSALYFCASSATDYSSYEQYFGPGTRLTVT.

Details on this clonotype: Being one base from a much bigger clone, this may be a read error. This chain joins TRBV3-1 and TRBJ2-7; possibly TRBD2 for D (5 bases). The CDR3 runs to 13 residues. V was cut by 3 bases and J by 6 bases, with 12 bases left in between. Germline V CDR1 and CDR2: LGHDT, YNNKEL (reference sequence). CDR3 residues: CASSHGKGAEQYF. DNA for the CDR3: TGTGCCAGCAGCCACGGCAAGGGAGCCGAGCAGTACTTC.

The chain links TRBV6-4 to TRBJ2-7, with D maybe TRBD1 (5 bases). CDR3 size: 13 residues. Trimming cost V 2 bases and J 3 bases, with 8 bases left between them. CDR1 and CDR2 from the germline V gene are MRHNA and SNTAGT. The CDR3 protein is CASSDNRIYEQYF. CDR3 coding DNA: TGTGCCAGCAGTGACAACAGGATCTACGAGCAGTACTTC.

The table lists this clonotype with a few counts. The chain has TRBV25-1 and TRBJ2-3; the match to TRBD2 covers 9 bases. The junction had 12 bases not matched to a gene; V was cut back by 6 bases and J by 5 bases. Germline CDR1 is MGHDK and CDR2 is SYGVNS. This CDR3 contains 16 residues. The chain's CDR3 is CASRPDMAGGLDTQYF. CDR3 bases: TGTGCCAGCAGGCCCGACATGGCGGGAGGGTTAGATACGCAGTATTTT.

This clonotype was found many times. The chain joins TRBV4-1 to TRBJ1-1, with a weak D call TRBD1 (6 bases). CDR3 length: 15 residues. V was trimmed by 0 bases and J by 4 bases, leaving 12 bases between them. Germline lookup yields CDR1 MGHRA and CDR2 YSYEKL. CDR3 DNA: TGCGCCAGCAGCCAAGACTTGGGGGGCGTCACTGAAGCTTTCTTT. Encoded protein: CASSQDLGGVTEAFF.

This sequence joins TRBV5-5 and TRBJ1-4; 7 bases agree with TRBD1. The V gene end was trimmed by 1 base and the J gene end by 5 bases; junction bases not matched to a gene: 5. CDR3 length equals 15 residues. Germline CDR1 and CDR2: SGHKS and YYEKEE (reference sequence). CDR3 residues: CASSLPGTENEKLFF. The CDR3 DNA is TGTGCCAGCAGCTTGCCCGGGACAGAAAATGAAAAACTGTTTTTT.

This clonotype occurred many times. The chain has TRBV12-3 or TRBV12-4 and TRBJ2-7, with 8 bases lining up with TRBD1. Trimming cost V 5 bases and J 3 bases; bases outside gene matches: 6. The CDR3 is 14 amino acids. CDR3 coding DNA: TGTGCCAGCAGTCCTGGGACAGGAGGCTACGAGCAGTACTTC. Its protein product is CASSPGTGGYEQYF.

This clonotype was seen many times. The chain carries TRBV5-1 and TRBJ1-2, with D unresolved. The CDR3 totals 16 residues. Deletions cut 0 bases from V and 2 bases from J, with 14 bases between. The germline gives CDR1 SGHRS, CDR2 YFSETQ. The CDR3 nucleotides read TGCGCCAGCAGCTTGGGTTTAAGACGAACGAACTATGGCTACACCTTC. Residues: CASSLGLRRTNYGYTF. Using reference TRBV5-1 and TRBJ1-2 for the parts outside the CDR3, the full variable domain is KAGVTQTPRYLIKTRGQQVTLSCSPISGHRSVSWYQQTPGQGLQFLFEYFSETQRNKGNFPGRFSGRQFSNSRSEMNVSTLELGDSALYLCASSLGLRRTNYGYTFGSGTRLTVV.